Below, one TCR beta chain is given with its context. The germline gives CDR1 KGHSH, CDR2 LQKENI. This CDR3 contains 15 residues. With V trimmed by 0 bases and J by 4 bases, 4 bases remained unmatched. In the PCR, 60 Vbeta and 13 Jbeta primers were used. Only in-frame clones appear in the TCRdb table, and some are missing; sequencing was by immunoSEQ multiplex PCR. The sample gives about 59,000 clones, around 83% of which show up once; approximately 1.5% is in the top ten. The data are from a study of cytomegalovirus exposure and HLA in healthy donors. Source material: PBMCs. This sequence originates from a human donor in good health. The chain recombines TRBV18 with TRBJ1-1, with TRBD1 matching over 8 bases. The CDR3 region has the DNA TGTGCCAGCTCACCACCTAACAGGGGGGGCACTGAAGCTTTCTTT. Translation gives CASSPPNRGGTEAFF.